This TCR beta chain originates from a study of Ad26.COV2.S vaccination and SARS-CoV-2 variants. As for the study in general: Into the muscle, Ad26.COV2.S was dosed once or twice, 56 days apart. Study results and limitations: There was a possibility that the TCR breadth and depth analyses underestimated total T cell responses. Breadth of non-spike TCRs did not differ between vaccinees and placebo recipients.

Sequencing used immunoSEQ multiplex PCR; TCRdb keeps in-frame clones, though not all of them. Of roughly 400,000 clones listed, 92% were seen once; the top ten hold 1.5% to 2%. The CDR3 runs 15 residues. Germline lookup yields CDR1 LGHNA and CDR2 YSLEER. The germline V and J ends were trimmed by 6 bases and 5 bases, with 14 bases remaining between them. Points on this clone: Its antigen is undetermined.

Specified treatment: about 20 received Ad26.COV2.S at low or high dose, single or two shots; roughly 5 received placebo; per-sample allocation not given. Samples were taken on day 63 after the first vaccine or placebo injection. Whoever gave the sample was an adult aged 18-55 years in Boston. The V call is TRBV4-3, the J call TRBJ1-6; D might be TRBD1 (5 bases). This receptor was obtained from a person aged 18-60 years who received the Ad26.COV2.S COVID-19 vaccine or a placebo. The sequencing used peripheral blood, collected in a trial of Ad26.COV2.S vaccine versus placebo. In DNA, the CDR3 is TGCGCCAGCAGGCTCGAAGGGGTCAATAATTCACCCCTCCACTTT. Its protein is CASRLEGVNNSPLHF.